This entry lists 20 T cell receptor beta chains sequenced from one sample in a study of tumor and adjacent non-tumor tissue in lung cancer. RNA was extracted from bulk tissue without any cell sorting. The library came from three nested PCR rounds adapted from ARM-PCR protocols. A single record per CDR3 protein comes from TCRdb applying MiXCR to the multiplex PCR reads. The sample includes under 250,000 distinct CDR3 sequences, 71% of them seen just once. Sequenced sample: lung tumor tissue. These receptors came from a man aged 55-75 years with non-small cell lung cancer.

About this clonotype itself: Compared with germline, one end of the junction differs, possibly owing to a read error. In DNA, the CDR3 is TGTACCAGTAGCGTAAGTACCGTCAATGAGCAGTTCTTC. It specifies CTSSVSTVNEQFF. The rearrangement links TRBV11-3 to TRBJ2-1; a possible D gene is TRBD2 (5 bases). CDR1 SGHNT and CDR2 YENEEA come from the germline V gene. The CDR3 runs 13 residues.

As concerns this clonotype: A read error is possible here, since a much larger clone lies one base away. The chain joins TRBV20-1 to TRBJ2-7; D is perhaps TRBD2 (6 bases). This CDR3 comprises 14 residues. CDR1 is DFQATT, CDR2 SNEGSKA, per germline (reference sequence). The CDR3 nucleotides read TGCATTGCTAGAGATCTAGCGAGCTCCTACGAGCAGTACTTC. This encodes CIARDLASSYEQYF.

The chain is built from TRBV12-3 or TRBV12-4 and TRBJ1-2, with TRBD1 matching 8 bases. The CDR3 is made up of 16 amino acids. V gave up 7 bases and J gave up 6 bases; unmatched junction bases: 16. The CDR3 DNA reads as TGTGCCAGCACCCCGGGACAGGTGGCCTTAGCGAATGGCTACACCTTC. Its translation: CASTPGQVALANGYTF.

Comments on this clonotype: Lacking the conserved final phenylalanine or tryptophan, this CDR3 likely reflects a read error. The chain recombines TRBV11-2 with TRBJ1-4; TRBD1 aligns across 7 bases. The CDR3 has 15 residues. V was clipped by 3 bases and J by 3 bases; unmatched bases: 4. Looked up from germline, CDR1 is SGHAT and CDR2 is FQNNGV. CDR3 amino acids: CASSFRQGPNEKLFS. Here the CDR3 DNA reads TGTGCCAGCAGCTTTCGACAGGGACCTAATGAAAAACTGTTTTCT.

Notes on this clonotype: One end of the junction is discordant with germline, which a read error may explain. The chain recombines TRBV11-2 with TRBJ2-1; D gene ambiguous. Germline CDR1 SGHAT, CDR2 FQNNGV. The CDR3 is 13 amino acids. The CDR3 is CPSNSTFYNEQFF. CDR3 in DNA: TGTCCCAGCAACTCTACATTTTACAATGAGCAGTTCTTC.

This clonotype was detected once. This chain's CDR3 is CSASESGARGYTF. CDR3 DNA: TGCAGTGCTAGTGAGTCGGGGGCAAGAGGCTACACCTTC. This sequence joins TRBV20-1 and TRBJ1-2; D is possibly TRBD1 (6 bases). Looked up from germline, CDR1 is DFQATT and CDR2 is SNEGSKA (reference sequence). V was shortened by 3 bases and J by 8 bases, with 16 bases between the two germline ends. The CDR3 totals 13 residues.

Worth noting for this clonotype: Its ends do not fully match the called genes, so a read error is possible. This chain joins TRBV29-1 and TRBJ2-3; 12 bases are shared with TRBD2. The CDR3 length is 15 residues. CDR1 and CDR2 (germline): SQVTM, ANQGSEA. DNA of the CDR3: TGCAGCGTTGTAATTCTAGCGGGAGGGATAAATACGCAGTATTTC. Protein: CSVVILAGGINTQYF.

In this sample, this clonotype turned up a few times. V gene TRBV5-4 combines with J gene TRBJ1-2; D is perhaps TRBD1 (6 bases). Trimming cost V 5 bases and J 8 bases, with 22 bases left between them. Germline loops: CDR1 SGHNT, CDR2 YYREEE (reference sequence). The length of the CDR3 is 15 residues. The CDR3: CASSSMRDTPKGYTF. The CDR3, as DNA: TGTGCCAGCAGTTCAATGCGGGACACCCCCAAAGGCTACACCTTC. Variable domain in full (rest from reference TRBV5-4 and TRBJ1-2): ETGVTQSPTHLIKTRGQQVTLRCSSQSGHNTVSWYQQALGQGPQFIFQYYREEENGRGNFPPRFSGLQFPNYSSELNVNALELDDSALYLCASSSMRDTPKGYTFGSGTRLTVV.

Notes on this clonotype: The junction and the germline gene differ at one end; a read error may be behind it. The chain employs TRBV20-1 and TRBJ2-7; D is unresolved. CDR1 is DFQATT, CDR2 SNEGSKA, per germline (reference sequence). This CDR3 region has 15 residues. The CDR3 here is CSVRRSNGSLNEQYF. For the CDR3, the DNA is TGCAGTGTTAGAAGGTCCAACGGTAGTCTGAACGAGCAGTACTTC.

This clonotype has ten or more counts. The genes are TRBV20-1 and TRBJ2-7; D might be TRBD1 (5 bases). Germline values: CDR1 DFQATT, CDR2 SNEGSKA (reference sequence). This CDR3 spans 12 amino acids. The germline V and J ends were trimmed by 2 bases and 3 bases, with 8 bases remaining between them. This chain's CDR3 is CSARQTVYEQYF. In DNA form, the CDR3 reads TGCAGTGCTAGACAGACAGTCTACGAGCAGTACTTC.

A word on this clonotype: One junction end disagrees with the germline gene, perhaps due to a read error. CDR3 amino acids: CASSPLAGRESPLHF. CDR3 DNA sequence: TGTGCTAGCAGCCCCCTGGCAGGGAGGGAATCGCCCCTCCACTTT. The J gene is TRBJ1-6, the V gene TRBV11-2, with a tentative D call TRBD1 (5 bases). CDR1 and CDR2 (germline): SGHAT, FQNNGV. This CDR3 is built from 15 residues.

On this clonotype: The junction departs from the called germline gene at one end, perhaps through a read error. This chain joins TRBV29-1 and TRBJ1-2; D is undetermined. From germline, CDR1 is SQVTM and CDR2 ANQGSEA. This CDR3 spans 13 amino acids. CDR3 in amino acids: CSVEAVQLGGYTF. The CDR3 DNA sequence: TGCAGTGTTGAAGCGGTACAACTAGGTGGCTACACCTTC.

This clonotype was picked up one time. A read error may account for a junction end that differs from germline. V gene TRBV20-1 combines with J gene TRBJ1-5, with D maybe TRBD1 (5 bases). Germline V gene sequence: CDR1 DFQATT, CDR2 SNEGSKA (reference sequence). This CDR3 contains 15 residues. CDR3 in DNA: TGCAGTGCGACGGCTAACTCGGCAGGGCTTCAGCCTCAGCATTTT. It encodes CSATANSAGLQPQHF.

On this clonotype itself: A junction boundary mismatches the germline segment, possibly from a read error. J is TRBJ1-5 and V is TRBV20-1, with TRBD1 matching over 7 bases. Germline V gene lookup returns CDR1 DFQATT and CDR2 SNEGSKA (reference sequence). The CDR3 runs to 15 residues. The CDR3 nucleotides are TGCAATGCTAGACCCAGGGGGTTTGGTAATCAGCCCCAACATTTT. This codes for CNARPRGFGNQPQHF.

The rearrangement links TRBV28 to TRBJ1-1; the D gene is possibly TRBD1 (6 bases). Trimming took off 9 bases at V and 6 bases at J, with 23 bases between the two ends. This CDR3 contains 15 residues. The germline gives CDR1 MDHEN, CDR2 SYDVKM. CDR3 protein: CASSLLQGERSEAFF. The CDR3 DNA follows: TGTGCCAGTAGTCTCCTACAGGGCGAGAGGTCTGAAGCTTTCTTT. Supplemented by reference TRBV28 and TRBJ1-1, the full variable domain reads DVKVTQSSRYLVKRTGEKVFLECVQDMDHENMFWYRQDPGLGLRLIYFSYDVKMKEKGDIPEGYSVSREKKERFSLILESASTNQTSMYLCASSLLQGERSEAFFGQGTRLTVV.

The chain uses TRBV6-1 and TRBJ2-3; 9 nucleotides match TRBD2. Trimming took 0 bases from V and 9 from J; bases not matched to a gene: 4. This CDR3 region has 14 residues. CDR1 and CDR2 (germline): MNHNS, SASEGT. The CDR3 loop reads CASSEASTSGTQYF. CDR3 DNA sequence: TGTGCCAGCAGTGAAGCTTCAACTAGCGGGACGCAGTATTTT.

Comment on this clonotype: A read error is possible here, since a much larger clone lies one base away. The V gene is TRBV20-1, the J gene TRBJ1-2; the match to TRBD1 covers 10 bases. V shed 3 bases and J 2 bases; nucleotides not matched to a gene: 6. Germline assignment: CDR1 DFQATT and CDR2 SNEGSKA (reference sequence). The CDR3 is 15 amino acids. CDR3 sequence (DNA): TGCAGTGCTAGCTCCTGGACAGGGGGAAACTATGGCTACACCTTC. Residues: CSASSWTGGNYGYTF.

There are a few counts of this clonotype. Its ends do not fully match the called genes, so a read error is possible. This chain joins TRBV20-1 and TRBJ2-1, with D tentatively TRBD2 (5 bases). CDR1 DFQATT and CDR2 SNEGSKA come from the germline V gene (reference sequence). This CDR3 comprises 16 residues. The CDR3 is CSVRPSTSGAYNEQFF. The CDR3, as DNA: TGCAGTGTTAGACCCTCCACTAGTGGGGCCTACAATGAGCAGTTCTTC.

This clonotype was detected once. Just one base apart from a much larger clone, this may be a read error. The chain is built from TRBV6-2 or TRBV6-3 and TRBJ1-1; 9 bases line up with TRBD1. The length of the CDR3 is 15 residues. From germline, CDR1 is MNHEY and CDR2 SVGEGT. The CDR3 nucleotides are TGTGCCATCAGTTATATGACAGGGGGGAACACTGAAGCTTTCTTT. It translates to CAISYMTGGNTEAFF.

Details on this clonotype: An end of the junction differs from the germline gene, which may be a read error. V is TRBV11-3 and J is TRBJ2-1, with D perhaps TRBD1 (5 bases). CDR1 and CDR2 from the germline V gene are SGHNT and YENEEA. The length of the CDR3 is 14 residues. This chain's CDR3 is CASSMAGPVNEQFF. The CDR3 DNA follows: TGTGCCAGCAGCATGGCAGGGCCGGTCAATGAGCAGTTCTTT.